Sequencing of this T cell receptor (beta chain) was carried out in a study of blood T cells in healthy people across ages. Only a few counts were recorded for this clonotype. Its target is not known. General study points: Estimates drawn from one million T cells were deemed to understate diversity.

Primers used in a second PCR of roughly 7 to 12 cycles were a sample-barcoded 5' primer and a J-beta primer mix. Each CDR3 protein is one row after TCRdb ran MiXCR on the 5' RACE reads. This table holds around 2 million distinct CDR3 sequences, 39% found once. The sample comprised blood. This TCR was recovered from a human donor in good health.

CDR3 DNA: TGCGCCAGCAGCCAAGTAGCAGGGGGCGCGTATGGCTACACCTTC. Its translation is CASSQVAGGAYGYTF. The genes are TRBV4-3 and TRBJ1-2; 8 nucleotides align to TRBD1. The CDR3 consists of 15 residues. CDR1 is LGHNA and CDR2 is YSLEER in the germline V gene. The V gene end was trimmed by 1 base and the J gene end by 5 bases; junction bases not matched to a gene: 6.